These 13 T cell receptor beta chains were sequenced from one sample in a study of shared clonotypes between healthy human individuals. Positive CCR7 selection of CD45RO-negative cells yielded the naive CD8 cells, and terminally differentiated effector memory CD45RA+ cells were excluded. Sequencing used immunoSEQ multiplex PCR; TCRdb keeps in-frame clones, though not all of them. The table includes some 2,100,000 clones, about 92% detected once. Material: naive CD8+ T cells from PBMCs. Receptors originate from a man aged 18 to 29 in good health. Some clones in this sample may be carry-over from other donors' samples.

CDR3: CSVWPGGDYEQYF. DNA for the CDR3: TGCAGCGTTTGGCCCGGAGGAGACTACGAGCAGTACTTC. The rearrangement uses TRBV29-1 and TRBJ2-7; TRBD2 might be the D (5 bases). CDR1 is SQVTM, CDR2 ANQGSEA, per germline. The CDR3 spans 13 residues. The germline V and J ends were trimmed by 5 bases and 3 bases, with 14 bases remaining between them.

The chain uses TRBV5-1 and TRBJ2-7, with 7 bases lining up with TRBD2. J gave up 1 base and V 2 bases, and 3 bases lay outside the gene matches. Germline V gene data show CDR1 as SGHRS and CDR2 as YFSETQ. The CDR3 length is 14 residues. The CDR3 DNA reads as TGCGCCAGCAGCTTCGGAGCGGGATCCTACGAGCAGTACTTC. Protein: CASSFGAGSYEQYF.

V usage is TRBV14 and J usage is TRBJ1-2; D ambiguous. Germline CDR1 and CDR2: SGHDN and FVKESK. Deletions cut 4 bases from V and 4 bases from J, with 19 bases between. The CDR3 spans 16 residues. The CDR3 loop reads CASSPVLGRGVYGYTF. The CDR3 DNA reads TGTGCCAGCAGCCCAGTCCTGGGTCGGGGAGTCTATGGCTACACCTTC.

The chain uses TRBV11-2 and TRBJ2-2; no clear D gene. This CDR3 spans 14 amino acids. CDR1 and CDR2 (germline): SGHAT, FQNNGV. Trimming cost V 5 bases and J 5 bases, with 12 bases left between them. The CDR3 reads CASSLVVPTGELFF. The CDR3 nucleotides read TGTGCCAGCAGCCTCGTTGTACCGACCGGGGAGCTGTTTTTT.

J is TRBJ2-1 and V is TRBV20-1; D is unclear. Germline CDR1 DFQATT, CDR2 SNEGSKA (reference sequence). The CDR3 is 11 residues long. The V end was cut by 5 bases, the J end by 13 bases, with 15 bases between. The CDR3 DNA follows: TGCAGTGCTCCCCCAGGCGTCCACCAGTTCTTC. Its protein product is CSAPPGVHQFF.

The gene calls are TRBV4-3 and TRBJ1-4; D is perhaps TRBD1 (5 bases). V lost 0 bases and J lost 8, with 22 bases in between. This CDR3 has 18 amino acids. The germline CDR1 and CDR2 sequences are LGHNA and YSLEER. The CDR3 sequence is CASSQDGAVGSNEEKLFF. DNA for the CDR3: TGCGCCAGCAGCCAAGATGGGGCTGTGGGTTCCAACGAGGAAAAACTGTTTTTT.

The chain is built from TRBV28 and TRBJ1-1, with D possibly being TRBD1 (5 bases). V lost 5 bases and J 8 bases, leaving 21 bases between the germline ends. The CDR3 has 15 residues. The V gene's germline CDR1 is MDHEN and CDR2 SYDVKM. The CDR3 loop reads CASSRPVGLAREAFF. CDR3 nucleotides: TGTGCCAGCAGTCGACCAGTGGGACTTGCGAGGGAAGCTTTCTTT.

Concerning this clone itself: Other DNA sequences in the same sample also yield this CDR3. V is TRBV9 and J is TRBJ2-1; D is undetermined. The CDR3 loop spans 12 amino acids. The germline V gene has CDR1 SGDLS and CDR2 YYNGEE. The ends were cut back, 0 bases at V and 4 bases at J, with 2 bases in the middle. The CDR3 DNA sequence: TGTGCCAGCAGCGTAGGATACAATGAGCAGTTCTTC. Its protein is CASSVGYNEQFF.

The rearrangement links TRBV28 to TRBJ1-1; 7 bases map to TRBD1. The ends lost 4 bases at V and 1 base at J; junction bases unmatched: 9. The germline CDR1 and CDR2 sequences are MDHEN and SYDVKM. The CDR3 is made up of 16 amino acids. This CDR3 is CASSSKGALGNTEAFF. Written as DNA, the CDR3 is TGTGCCAGCAGTTCGAAGGGGGCGTTGGGGAACACTGAAGCTTTCTTT.

The CDR3 DNA reads TGTGCCAGTCGCCGGGACAGATCCTGGGGCTACACCTTC. This encodes CASRRDRSWGYTF. The chain employs TRBV6-5 and TRBJ1-2; the match to TRBD1 covers 7 bases. Germline V gene lookup returns CDR1 MNHEY and CDR2 SVGAGI. The CDR3 is made up of 13 amino acids. The ends lost 9 bases at V and 8 bases at J; junction bases unmatched: 12.

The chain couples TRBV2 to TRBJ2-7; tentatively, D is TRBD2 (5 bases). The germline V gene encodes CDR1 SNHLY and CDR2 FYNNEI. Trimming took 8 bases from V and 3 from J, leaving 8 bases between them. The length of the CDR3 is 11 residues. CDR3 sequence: CASAGDYEQYF. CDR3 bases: TGTGCCAGCGCCGGGGACTACGAGCAGTACTTC.

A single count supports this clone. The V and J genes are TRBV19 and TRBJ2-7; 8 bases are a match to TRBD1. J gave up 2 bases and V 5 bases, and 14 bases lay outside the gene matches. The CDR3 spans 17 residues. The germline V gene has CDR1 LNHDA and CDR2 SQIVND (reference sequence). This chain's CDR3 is CASSAAKTGTGPYEQYF. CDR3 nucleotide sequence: TGTGCCAGTAGTGCTGCGAAAACCGGGACAGGCCCCTACGAGCAGTACTTC.

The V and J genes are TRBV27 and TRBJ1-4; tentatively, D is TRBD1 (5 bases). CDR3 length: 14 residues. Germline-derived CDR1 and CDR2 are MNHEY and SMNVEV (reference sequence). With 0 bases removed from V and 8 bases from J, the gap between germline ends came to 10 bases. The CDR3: CASSLSPGWEKLFF. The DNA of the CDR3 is TGTGCCAGCAGTTTATCGCCAGGGTGGGAAAAACTGTTTTTT.